The clone carrying this TCR delta chain is categorized as large. The data stem from a study of gamma-delta T cells after stem cell transplantation. TCRdb re-called the RT-PCR reads via CATT. The table lists thousands of delta-chain clones, about 2.9% of them singletons. V lost 3 bases, J lost 0 bases, and 25 bases stayed unmatched. CDR3 size: 23 residues. CDR1 and CDR2 (germline): GEAIGNYY, EKD. The rearrangement uses TRDV2 and TRDJ1; TRDD3 matches 12 bases. The receptor was isolated from a human donor. It is not recorded whose cells these are; they may come from a transplant donor. Sequencing was performed on gamma-delta T cells. The CDR3 here is CACDSIPEAGGYAGQGYTDKLIF. DNA of the CDR3: TGTGCCTGTGACTCCATTCCCGAGGCTGGGGGATACGCAGGTCAGGGGTACACCGATAAACTCATCTTT.